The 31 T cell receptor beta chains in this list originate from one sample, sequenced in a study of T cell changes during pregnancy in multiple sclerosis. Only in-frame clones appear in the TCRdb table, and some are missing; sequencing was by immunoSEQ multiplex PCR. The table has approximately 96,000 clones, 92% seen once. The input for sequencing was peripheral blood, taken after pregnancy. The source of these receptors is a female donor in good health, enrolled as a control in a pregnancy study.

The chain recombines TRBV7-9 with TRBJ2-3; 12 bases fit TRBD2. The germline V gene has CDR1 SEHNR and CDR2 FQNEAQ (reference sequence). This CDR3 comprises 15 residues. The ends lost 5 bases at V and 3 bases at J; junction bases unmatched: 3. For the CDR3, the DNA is TGTGCCAGCAGCGTCGGACTAGCGGGGACAGATACGCAGTATTTT. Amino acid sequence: CASSVGLAGTDTQYF.

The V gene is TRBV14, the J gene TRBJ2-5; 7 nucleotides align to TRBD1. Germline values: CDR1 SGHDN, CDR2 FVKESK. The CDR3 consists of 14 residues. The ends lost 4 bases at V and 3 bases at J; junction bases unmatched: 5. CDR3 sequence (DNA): TGTGCCAGCAGCCTGTGGGACAGCAAAGAGACCCAGTACTTC. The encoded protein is CASSLWDSKETQYF.

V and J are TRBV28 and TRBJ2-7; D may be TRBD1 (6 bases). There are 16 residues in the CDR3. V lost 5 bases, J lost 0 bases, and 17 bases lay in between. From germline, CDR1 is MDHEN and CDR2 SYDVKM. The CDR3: CASSPAGTQNSYEQYF. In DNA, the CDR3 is TGTGCCAGCAGTCCCGCCGGGACACAAAACTCCTACGAGCAGTACTTC.

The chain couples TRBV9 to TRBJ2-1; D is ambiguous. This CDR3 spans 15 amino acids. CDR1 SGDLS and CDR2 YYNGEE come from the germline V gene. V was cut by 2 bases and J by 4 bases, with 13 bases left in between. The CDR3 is CASSVTPTAYNEQFF. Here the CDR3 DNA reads TGTGCCAGCAGCGTGACCCCGACTGCATACAATGAGCAGTTCTTC.

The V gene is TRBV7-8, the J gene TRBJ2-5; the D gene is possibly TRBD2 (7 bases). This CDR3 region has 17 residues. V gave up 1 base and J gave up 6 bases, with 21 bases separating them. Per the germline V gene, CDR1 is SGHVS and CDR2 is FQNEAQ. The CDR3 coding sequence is TGTGCCAGCAGCTTAGGGGGGCTAGCGGTGTTTGGTAAGACCCAGTACTTC. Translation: CASSLGGLAVFGKTQYF.

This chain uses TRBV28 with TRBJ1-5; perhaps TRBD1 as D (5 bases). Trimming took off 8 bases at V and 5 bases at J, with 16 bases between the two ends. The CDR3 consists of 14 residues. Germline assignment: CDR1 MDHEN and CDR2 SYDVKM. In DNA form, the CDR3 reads TGTGCCAGCGGTGATCCGACAGACTATCAGCCCCAGCATTTT. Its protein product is CASGDPTDYQPQHF.

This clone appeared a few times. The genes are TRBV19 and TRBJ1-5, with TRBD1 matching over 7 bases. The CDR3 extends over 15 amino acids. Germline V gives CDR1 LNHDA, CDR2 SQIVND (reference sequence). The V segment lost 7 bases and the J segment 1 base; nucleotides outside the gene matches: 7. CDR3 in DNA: TGTGCCAGTAATCTGGACAGGTCAAGCAATCAGCCCCAGCATTTT. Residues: CASNLDRSSNQPQHF.

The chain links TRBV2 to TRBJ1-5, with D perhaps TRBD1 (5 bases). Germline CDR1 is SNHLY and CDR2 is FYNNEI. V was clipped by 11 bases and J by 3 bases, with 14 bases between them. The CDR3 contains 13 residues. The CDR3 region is CAASRELNQPQHF. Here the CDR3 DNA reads TGTGCCGCAAGCAGGGAACTCAATCAGCCCCAGCATTTT.

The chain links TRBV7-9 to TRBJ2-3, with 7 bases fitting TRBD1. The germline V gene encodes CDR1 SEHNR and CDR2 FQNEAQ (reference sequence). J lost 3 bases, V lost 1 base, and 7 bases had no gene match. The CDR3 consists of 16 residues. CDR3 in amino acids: CASSLGVTGITDTQYF. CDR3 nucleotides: TGTGCCAGCAGCTTAGGTGTGACAGGGATAACAGATACGCAGTATTTT.

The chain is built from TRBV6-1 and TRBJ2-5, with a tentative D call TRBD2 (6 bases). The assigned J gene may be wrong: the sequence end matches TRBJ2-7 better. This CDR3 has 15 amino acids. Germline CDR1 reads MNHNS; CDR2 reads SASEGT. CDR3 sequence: CASSEWEASSYEQYF. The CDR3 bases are TGTGCCAGCAGTGAATGGGAGGCGAGCTCCTACGAGCAGTACTTC.

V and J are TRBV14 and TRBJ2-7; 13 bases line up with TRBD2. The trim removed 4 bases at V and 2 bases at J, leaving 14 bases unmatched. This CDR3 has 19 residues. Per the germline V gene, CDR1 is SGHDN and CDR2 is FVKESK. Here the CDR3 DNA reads TGTGCCAGCAGCCCCCCGCCCGGGACTAGCGGGATCAAGACCTACGAGCAGTACTTC. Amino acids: CASSPPPGTSGIKTYEQYF.

CDR3 residues: CASSYSWRGNYEQYF. In nucleotides, the CDR3 is TGTGCCAGCAGTTACTCTTGGAGGGGCAACTACGAGCAGTACTTC. This chain uses TRBV6-6 with TRBJ2-7; perhaps TRBD2 as D (6 bases). The CDR3 is 15 amino acids. The V end was cut by 0 bases, the J end by 3 bases, with 12 bases between. The germline gives CDR1 MNHNY, CDR2 SVGAGI (reference sequence).

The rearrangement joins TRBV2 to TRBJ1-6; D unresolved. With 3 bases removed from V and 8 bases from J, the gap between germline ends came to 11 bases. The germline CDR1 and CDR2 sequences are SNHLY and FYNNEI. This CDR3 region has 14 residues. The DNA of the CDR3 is TGTGCCAGCAGTGAGAGAGGAGGTTATTCACCCCTCCACTTT. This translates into CASSERGGYSPLHF.

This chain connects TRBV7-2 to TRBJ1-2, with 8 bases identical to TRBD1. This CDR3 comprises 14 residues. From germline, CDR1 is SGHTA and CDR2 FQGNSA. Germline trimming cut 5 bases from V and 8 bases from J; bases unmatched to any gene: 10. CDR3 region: CASSLRTGRDGYTF. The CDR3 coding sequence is TGTGCCAGCAGCCTAAGGACAGGGAGAGACGGCTACACCTTC.

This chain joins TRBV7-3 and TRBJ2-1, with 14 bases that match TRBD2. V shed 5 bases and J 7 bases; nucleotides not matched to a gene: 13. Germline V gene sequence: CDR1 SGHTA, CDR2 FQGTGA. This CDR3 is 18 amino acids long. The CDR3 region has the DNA TGTGCCAGCAGCCAACCGGGACTAGCGGGGGCGGGGAGTAATGAGCAGTTCTTC. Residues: CASSQPGLAGAGSNEQFF.

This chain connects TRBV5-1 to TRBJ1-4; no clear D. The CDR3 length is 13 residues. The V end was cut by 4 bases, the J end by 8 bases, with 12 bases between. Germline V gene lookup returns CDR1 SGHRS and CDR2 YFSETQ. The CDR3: CASSLPEEEKLFF. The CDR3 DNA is TGCGCCAGCAGCCTACCAGAGGAGGAAAAACTGTTTTTT. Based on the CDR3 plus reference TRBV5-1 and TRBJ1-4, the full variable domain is KAGVTQTPRYLIKTRGQQVTLSCSPISGHRSVSWYQQTPGQGLQFLFEYFSETQRNKGNFPGRFSGRQFSNSRSEMNVSTLELGDSALYLCASSLPEEEKLFFGSGTQLSVL.

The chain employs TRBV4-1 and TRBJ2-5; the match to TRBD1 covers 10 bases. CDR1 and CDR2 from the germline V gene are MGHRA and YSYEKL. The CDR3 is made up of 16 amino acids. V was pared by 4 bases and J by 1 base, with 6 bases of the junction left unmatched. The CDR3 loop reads CASSPGDRGFQETQYF. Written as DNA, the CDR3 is TGCGCCAGCAGCCCCGGGGACAGGGGATTCCAAGAGACCCAGTACTTC.

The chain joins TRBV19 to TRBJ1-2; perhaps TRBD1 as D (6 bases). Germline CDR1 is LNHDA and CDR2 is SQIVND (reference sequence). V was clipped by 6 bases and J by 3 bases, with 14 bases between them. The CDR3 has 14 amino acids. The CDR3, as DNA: TGTGCCAGTAGAAAACCGGGACAAGACTATGGCTACACCTTC. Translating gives CASRKPGQDYGYTF.

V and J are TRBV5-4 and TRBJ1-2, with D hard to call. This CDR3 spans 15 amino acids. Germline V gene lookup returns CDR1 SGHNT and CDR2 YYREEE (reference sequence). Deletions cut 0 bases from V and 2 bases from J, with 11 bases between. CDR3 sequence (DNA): TGTGCCAGCAGCTTGGTTCAGAGGGTAAACTATGGCTACACCTTC. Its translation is CASSLVQRVNYGYTF.

The CDR3 nucleotides are TGTGCCAGCAGCCAAGCCGGGGGGACTGAAGCTTTCTTT. It is translated as CASSQAGGTEAFF. The chain has TRBV14 and TRBJ1-1; possibly TRBD1 for D (5 bases). The germline V gene encodes CDR1 SGHDN and CDR2 FVKESK. The CDR3 spans 13 residues. V lost 1 base to trimming and J lost 5 bases, with 8 bases between them.

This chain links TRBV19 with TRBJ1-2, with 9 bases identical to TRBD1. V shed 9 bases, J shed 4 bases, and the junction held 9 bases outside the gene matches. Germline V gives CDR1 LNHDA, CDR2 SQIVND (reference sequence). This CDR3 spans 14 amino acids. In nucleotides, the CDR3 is TGTGCCAGCACCGGGACAGGGCGTACCTATGGCTACACCTTC. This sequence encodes CASTGTGRTYGYTF.

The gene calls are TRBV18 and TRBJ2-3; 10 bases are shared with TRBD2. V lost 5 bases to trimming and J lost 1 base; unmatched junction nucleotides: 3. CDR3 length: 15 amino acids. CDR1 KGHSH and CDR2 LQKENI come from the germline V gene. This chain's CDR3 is CASSSSGSGTDTQYF. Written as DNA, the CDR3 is TGTGCCAGCTCATCTAGCGGGAGCGGCACAGATACGCAGTATTTT.

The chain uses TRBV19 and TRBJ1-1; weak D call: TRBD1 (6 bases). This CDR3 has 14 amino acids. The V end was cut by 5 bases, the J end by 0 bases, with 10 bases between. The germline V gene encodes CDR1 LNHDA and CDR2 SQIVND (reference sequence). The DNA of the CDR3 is TGTGCCAGTAGTGATAGGACAGTGAACACTGAAGCTTTCTTT. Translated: CASSDRTVNTEAFF.

The CDR3 sequence is CASSLALQGSNYGYTF. The DNA of the CDR3 is TGTGCCAGCAGCTTAGCCCTACAGGGGTCTAACTATGGCTACACCTTC. The genes are TRBV13 and TRBJ1-2; 7 bases are a match to TRBD1. Germline-derived CDR1 and CDR2 are PRHDT and FYEKMQ (reference sequence). CDR3 size: 16 residues. The J segment lost 0 bases and the V segment lost 1 base, leaving 5 bases of the junction unmatched. Together with reference TRBV13 and TRBJ1-2, the CDR3 gives the full variable domain: AAGVIQSPRHLIKEKRETATLKCYPIPRHDTVYWYQQGPGQDPQFLISFYEKMQSDKGSIPDRFSAQQFSDYHSELNMSSLELGDSALYFCASSLALQGSNYGYTFGSGTRLTVV.

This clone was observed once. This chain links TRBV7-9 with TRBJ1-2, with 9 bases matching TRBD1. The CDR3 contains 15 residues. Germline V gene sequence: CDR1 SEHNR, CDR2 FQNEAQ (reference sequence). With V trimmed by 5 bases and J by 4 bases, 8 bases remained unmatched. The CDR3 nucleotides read TGTGCCAGCAGCCGTACCGGGACAGGGATCTATGGCTACACCTTC. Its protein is CASSRTGTGIYGYTF.

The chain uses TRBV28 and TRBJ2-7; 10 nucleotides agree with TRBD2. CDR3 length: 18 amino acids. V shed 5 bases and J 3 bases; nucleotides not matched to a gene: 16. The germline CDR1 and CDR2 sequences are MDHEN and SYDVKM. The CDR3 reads CASSPPGLAGVRFYEQYF. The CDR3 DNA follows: TGTGCCAGCAGTCCCCCGGGGCTAGCGGGAGTCCGTTTCTACGAGCAGTACTTC.

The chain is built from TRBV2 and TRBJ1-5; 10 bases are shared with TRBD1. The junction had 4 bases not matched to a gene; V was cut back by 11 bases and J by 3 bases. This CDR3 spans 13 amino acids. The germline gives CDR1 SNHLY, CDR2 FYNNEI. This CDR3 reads CAAGTGDNQPQHF. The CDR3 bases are TGTGCCGCCGGGACAGGGGACAATCAGCCCCAGCATTTT.

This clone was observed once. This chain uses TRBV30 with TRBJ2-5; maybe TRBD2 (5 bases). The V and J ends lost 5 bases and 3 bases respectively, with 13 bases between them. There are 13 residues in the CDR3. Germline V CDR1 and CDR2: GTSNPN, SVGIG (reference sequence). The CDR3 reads CAWGRDLKETQYF. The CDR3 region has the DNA TGTGCCTGGGGCCGGGATTTGAAAGAGACCCAGTACTTC.

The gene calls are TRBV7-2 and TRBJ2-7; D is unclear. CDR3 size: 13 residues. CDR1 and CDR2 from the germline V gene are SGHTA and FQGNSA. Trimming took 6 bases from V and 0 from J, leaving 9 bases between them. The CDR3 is CASRPEVSYEQYF. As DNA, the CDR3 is TGTGCCAGCAGACCAGAGGTCTCCTACGAGCAGTACTTC.

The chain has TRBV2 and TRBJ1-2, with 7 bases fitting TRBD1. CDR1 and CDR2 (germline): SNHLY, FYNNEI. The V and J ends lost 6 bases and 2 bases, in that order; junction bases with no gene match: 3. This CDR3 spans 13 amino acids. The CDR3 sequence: CASSMGQNYGYTF. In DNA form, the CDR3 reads TGTGCCAGCAGCATGGGACAGAACTATGGCTACACCTTC.

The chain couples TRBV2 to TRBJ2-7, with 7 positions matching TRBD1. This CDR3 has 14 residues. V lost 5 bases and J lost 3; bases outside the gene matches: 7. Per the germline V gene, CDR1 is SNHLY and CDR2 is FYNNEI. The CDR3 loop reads CASSSTGTVYEQYF. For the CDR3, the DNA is TGTGCCAGCAGTTCTACCGGGACAGTCTACGAGCAGTACTTC.